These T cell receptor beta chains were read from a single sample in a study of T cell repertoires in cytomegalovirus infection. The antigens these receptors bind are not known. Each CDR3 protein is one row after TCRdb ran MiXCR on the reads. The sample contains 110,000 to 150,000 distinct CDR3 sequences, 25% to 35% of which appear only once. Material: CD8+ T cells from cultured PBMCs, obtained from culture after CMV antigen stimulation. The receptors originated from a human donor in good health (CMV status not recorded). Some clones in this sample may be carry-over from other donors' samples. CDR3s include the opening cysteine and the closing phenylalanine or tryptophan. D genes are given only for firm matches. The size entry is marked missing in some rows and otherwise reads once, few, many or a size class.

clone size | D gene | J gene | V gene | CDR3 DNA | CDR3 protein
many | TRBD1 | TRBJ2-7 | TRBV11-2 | TGCGCCAGCAGCTTAGACAGGGGATACGAGCAGTACTTC | CASSLDRGYEQYF
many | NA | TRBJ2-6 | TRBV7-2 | TGTGCCAGCAGCTTAGAGGCCCTCCCAAGCTCTGGGGCCAACGTCCTGACTTTC | CASSLEALPSSGANVLTF
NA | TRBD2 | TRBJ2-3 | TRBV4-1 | TGCGCCAGCAGCTATAGACTAGCCGGGACAGATACGCAGTATTTT | CASSYRLAGTDTQYF
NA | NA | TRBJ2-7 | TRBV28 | TGTGCCAGCAGTGTACCGGACTCCTACGAGCAGTACTTC | CASSVPDSYEQYF
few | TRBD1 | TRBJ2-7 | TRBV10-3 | TGTGCCACTTACAGGGGTGGGGACTACGAGCAGTACTTC | CATYRGGDYEQYF
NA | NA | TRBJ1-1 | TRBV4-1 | TGCGCCAGCAGCCCACGCCAGGCGCAGGACGGGGCTGAAGCTTTCTTT | CASSPRQAQDGAEAFF
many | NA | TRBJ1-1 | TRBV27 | TGTGCCAGCAGTTTATCGGGAGGGACGGCGAACACTGAAGCTTTCTTT | CASSLSGGTANTEAFF
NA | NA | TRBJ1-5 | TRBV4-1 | TGCGCCAGCAGCCACACAGGGAGCGGTCAGCCCCAGCATTTT | CASSHTGSGQPQHF
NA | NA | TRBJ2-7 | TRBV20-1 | TGCAGTGCTAGAATGATCGGGCAATCCTACGAGCAGTACTTC | CSARMIGQSYEQYF
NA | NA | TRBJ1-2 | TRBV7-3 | TGTGCCAGCAGCTTCTTATTACGTGACTATGGCTACACCTTC | CASSFLLRDYGYTF
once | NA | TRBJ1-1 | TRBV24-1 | TGTGCCACCAGAAGTGGGGGTCCCATGAACACTGAAGCTTTCTTT | CATRSGGPMNTEAFF
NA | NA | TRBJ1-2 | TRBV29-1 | TGCAGCGTTGAAGACCGTTATGGCTACACCTTC | CSVEDRYGYTF
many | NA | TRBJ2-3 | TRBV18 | TGTGCCAGCTCACCAATTCGTAGGGGAGCGAACACAGATACGCAGTATTTT | CASSPIRRGANTDTQYF
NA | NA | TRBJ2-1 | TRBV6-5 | TGTGCCAGCAGTACTTACAGGGCCGATGAGCAGTTCTTC | CASSTYRADEQFF
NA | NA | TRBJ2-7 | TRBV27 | TGTGCCAGCAGTCCCCGAGGAGCGGTTACCCCCTACGAGCAGTACTTC | CASSPRGAVTPYEQYF
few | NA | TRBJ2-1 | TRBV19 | TGTGCCAGTAGCGCCGGGGGTAGTTTCAACAATGAGCAGTTCTTC | CASSAGGSFNNEQFF
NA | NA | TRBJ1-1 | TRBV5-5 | TGTGCCAGCAGCTTGTCGACACCCCACATGAACACTGAAGCTTTCTTT | CASSLSTPHMNTEAFF
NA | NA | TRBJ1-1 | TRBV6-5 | TGTGCCAGCAGACCATCGAACACTGAAGCTTTCTTT | CASRPSNTEAFF
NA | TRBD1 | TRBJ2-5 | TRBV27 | TGTGCCAGCAGTTTATACGTGGTCCAGACAGGGGTAGAGACCCAGTACTTC | CASSLYVVQTGVETQYF
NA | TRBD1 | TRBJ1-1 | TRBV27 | TGTGCCAGCAGTCTCCCGGGACAGCCAAGAGCTGAAGCTTTCTTT | CASSLPGQPRAEAFF
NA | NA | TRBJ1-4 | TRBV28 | TGTGCCAGCAGTTTAGCCAGCGACGGTGAGGAACTGTTTTTT | CASSLASDGEELFF
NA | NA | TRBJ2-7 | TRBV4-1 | TGTGCCAGCAGCCAAGATACCGCGGGGCGGCCCTACGAGCAGTACTTC | CASSQDTAGRPYEQYF
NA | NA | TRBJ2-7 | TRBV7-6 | TGTGCCAGCAGCCGTCGGGGGGCAGGTGGCGAGCAGTACTTC | CASSRRGAGGEQYF
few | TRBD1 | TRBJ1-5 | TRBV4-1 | TGCGCCAGCAGCCAGTTACAGGGGGCAAATCAGCCCCAGCATTTT | CASSQLQGANQPQHF
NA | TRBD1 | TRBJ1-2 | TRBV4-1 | TGCGCCAGCAGCCCAGGTGCAGGGACAGGGTATGGCTACACCTTC | CASSPGAGTGYGYTF